The T cell receptor (beta chain) described here comes from a study of CD8 T cells in ankylosing spondylitis. CDR1 is MGHRA and CDR2 is YSYEKL in the germline V gene. The germline V and J ends were trimmed by 1 base and 4 bases, with 1 base remaining between them. This CDR3 region has 12 residues. In this sample, this clonotype turned up many times. The antigen remains unidentified. MiXCR, run by TCRdb on the 5' RACE reads, gives a single entry per CDR3 protein. The table shows a few hundred thousand distinct CDR3 sequences, with approximately 12% occurring only once. Study-level points and caveats: Disease-linked clones reportedly showed significant enrichment in matched ankylosing spondylitis synovial fluid. Several of the motif variants were reported before in synovial fluid and blood from reactive arthritis. What appeared characteristic of ankylosing spondylitis blood was a TCR beta motif of seven to nine highly homologous variants.

This TCR was recovered from a male donor with ankylosing spondylitis or in good health (not recorded which). The V call is TRBV4-1, the J call TRBJ2-2; D remains ambiguous. Sequenced material: blood, either unsorted or a sorted T cell fraction (not recorded which). Here the CDR3 DNA reads TGCGCCAGCAGCCAAGGCACCGGGGAGCTGTTTTTT. It specifies CASSQGTGELFF.